These T cell receptor beta chains were read from a single sample in a study of blood T cells in healthy people across ages. One entry per CDR3 protein, called by TCRdb with MiXCR from the 5' RACE reads. The table lists about 1.4 million distinct CDR3 sequences, 59% of them singletons. Sequenced input: blood. The receptors here all came from a young man in good health. The CDR3 runs from the conserved cysteine through the conserved F or W. D genes are given only for firm matches. Clone size is given for some rows only: seen once, a few or many times, or a class if the clone is expanded.

v_call	clone_size	cdr3_length	j_call	d_call	cdr3_aa	cdr3_nt
TRBV7-9	-	15	TRBJ2-1	-	CASSPTTGDYNEQFF	TGTGCCAGCAGCCCTACTACAGGAGACTACAATGAGCAGTTCTTC
TRBV6-7	-	14	TRBJ2-3	-	CASRPGHHTDTQYF	TGTGCCAGCAGACCGGGACACCACACAGATACGCAGTATTTT
TRBV12-3/TRBV12-4	few	11	TRBJ2-7	-	CASSDLWEQYF	TGTGCCAGCAGTGACCTGTGGGAGCAGTACTTC
TRBV7-9	-	13	TRBJ2-1	-	CASSQPIIDEQFF	TGTGCCAGCAGCCAACCCATCATAGATGAGCAGTTCTTC
TRBV20-1	few	13	TRBJ2-7	TRBD2	CSANSGFSYEQYF	TGCAGTGCCAATAGCGGGTTCTCCTACGAGCAGTACTTC
TRBV2	-	14	TRBJ1-1	-	CASSEYGGNTEAFF	TGTGCCAGCAGTGAGTATGGGGGGAACACTGAAGCTTTCTTT
TRBV6-5	few	12	TRBJ2-3	-	CASTKGGDTQYF	TGTGCCAGCACCAAGGGGGGGGATACGCAGTATTTT
TRBV15	-	15	TRBJ2-1	-	CATSREPPPGPVAFF	TGTGCCACCAGCAGAGAGCCCCCCCCCGGCCCCGTGGCGTTCTTC
TRBV29-1	-	13	TRBJ1-1	TRBD1	CSAGQVLGTEAFF	TGCAGCGCCGGACAGGTTTTGGGCACTGAAGCTTTCTTT
TRBV20-1	-	16	TRBJ1-4	TRBD1	CSAGETGWFPSEKLFF	TGCAGTGCGGGCGAGACAGGGTGGTTCCCAAGTGAAAAACTGTTTTTT
TRBV5-1	once	17	TRBJ1-1	TRBD1	CASSLLPGTGAGSEAFF	TGCGCCAGCAGCTTATTACCCGGGACAGGAGCGGGGAGTGAAGCTTTCTTT
TRBV7-2	-	17	TRBJ2-1	TRBD2	CASSLGVSSGGASEQFF	TGTGCCAGCAGCTTAGGGGTATCTAGCGGGGGGGCTAGTGAGCAGTTCTTC
TRBV12-3/TRBV12-4	-	15	TRBJ2-7	-	CASRYDSGRAYEQYF	TGTGCCAGCCGATACGACTCGGGCAGGGCTTACGAGCAGTACTTC
TRBV29-1	-	20	TRBJ2-1	TRBD2	CSVEGWRTSGLRSSYNEQFF	TGCAGCGTTGAAGGGTGGAGAACTAGCGGGCTCCGAAGCTCCTACAATGAGCAGTTCTTC